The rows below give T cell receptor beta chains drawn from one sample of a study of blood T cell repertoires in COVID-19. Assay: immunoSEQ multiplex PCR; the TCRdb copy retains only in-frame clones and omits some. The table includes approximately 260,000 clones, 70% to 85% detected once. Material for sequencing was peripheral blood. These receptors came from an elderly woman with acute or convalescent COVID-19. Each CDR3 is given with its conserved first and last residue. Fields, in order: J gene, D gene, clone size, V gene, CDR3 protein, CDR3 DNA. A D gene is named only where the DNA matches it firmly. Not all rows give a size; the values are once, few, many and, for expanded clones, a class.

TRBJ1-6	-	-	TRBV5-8	CASSLVRGSPLHF	TGTGCCAGCAGCTTGGTTAGAGGGTCACCCCTCCACTTT
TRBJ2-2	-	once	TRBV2	CASSPPAANTGELFF	TGTGCCAGCAGCCCCCCAGCGGCGAACACCGGGGAGCTGTTTTTT
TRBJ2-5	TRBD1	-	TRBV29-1	CSVGGQEKETQYF	TGCAGCGTCGGCGGACAGGAAAAAGAGACCCAGTACTTC
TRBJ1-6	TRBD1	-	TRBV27	CASSTPRTGWIGGTNSPLHF	TGTGCCAGCAGTACCCCCAGGACAGGGTGGATCGGGGGGACGAATTCACCCCTCCACTTT
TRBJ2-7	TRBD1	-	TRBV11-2	CASSQDRGSYEQYF	TGTGCCAGCAGCCAAGACAGGGGGTCCTACGAGCAGTACTTC
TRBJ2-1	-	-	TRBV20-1	CSASVSQGFF	TGCAGTGCTAGCGTTTCCCAGGGGTTCTTC
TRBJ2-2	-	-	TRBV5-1	CASSFSGAGELFF	TGCGCCAGCAGCTTTTCAGGGGCAGGGGAGCTGTTTTTT
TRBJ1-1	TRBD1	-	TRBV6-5	CASGRTGGGGTEAFF	TGTGCCAGCGGCCGAACAGGGGGCGGGGGCACTGAAGCTTTCTTT
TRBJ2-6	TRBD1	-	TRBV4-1	CASSKGQGAGGANVLTF	TGCGCCAGCAGCAAGGGACAGGGGGCGGGAGGGGCCAACGTCCTGACTTTC
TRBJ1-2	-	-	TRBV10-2	CASNEGPSGYGYTF	TGCGCCAGCAATGAAGGACCCTCGGGATATGGCTACACCTTC
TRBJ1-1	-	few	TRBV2	CASRATGNTEAFF	TGTGCCAGCAGGGCCACAGGGAACACTGAAGCTTTCTTT
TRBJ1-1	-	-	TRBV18	CASSPLADIMNTEAFF	TGTGCCAGCTCACCCCTTGCGGACATCATGAACACTGAAGCTTTCTTT
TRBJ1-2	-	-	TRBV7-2	CASSLVLGHQNYGYTF	TGTGCCAGCAGCTTAGTGTTAGGACACCAAAACTATGGCTACACCTTC
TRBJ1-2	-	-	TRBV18	CASSPPEGAYGYTF	TGTGCCAGCTCACCACCGGAAGGGGCCTATGGCTACACCTTC
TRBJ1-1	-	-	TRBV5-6	CASSFTLMNTEAFF	TGTGCCAGCAGCTTTACCCTAATGAACACTGAAGCTTTCTTT
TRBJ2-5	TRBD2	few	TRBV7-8	CASSLGPFYSGGRQETQYF	TGTGCCAGCAGCTTAGGTCCCTTTTATAGCGGGGGCCGACAAGAGACCCAGTACTTC